A selection of T cell receptor beta chains follows, all from one sample in a study of a mutant IDH1 vaccine in newly diagnosed glioma. The antigens these receptors bind are not known. Generated by immunoSEQ multiplex PCR, the TCRdb table keeps only in-frame clones and is missing some. Counted here are about 26,000 clones, around four fifths occurring once; the ten biggest clones make up roughly 33%. The specimen was PBMCs, collected from a glioma patient whose treatment included an IDH1 peptide vaccine. These receptors all stem from a man younger than 40 with glioma. The CDR3 runs from the conserved cysteine through the conserved F or W.

cdr3_length | v_call | cdr3_aa
13 | TRBV2 | CASGRQERIEAFF
14 | TRBV6-1 | CASKKDRGVETQYF
11 | TRBV2 | CASSDSPKQYF
15 | TRBV7-6 | CASSLSRVDTGELFF
15 | TRBV4-1 | CASTPFGSSYNEQFF
14 | TRBV10-2 | CASSELGVNYGYTF
15 | TRBV27 | CASSLNRASNQPQHF
16 | TRBV19 | CASSIRSLQGSYEQYF
12 | TRBV11-2 | CASSLTTGVQYF
15 | TRBV7-9 | CASSLVSGVGYGYTF
13 | TRBV6-5 | CASISRVVTEAFF
14 | TRBV9 | CASSVHEQNTEAFF
14 | TRBV5-1 | CASSLVGFTGELFF